This is a list of T cell receptor beta chains from one sample in a study of cytomegalovirus exposure and HLA in healthy donors. Sequenced by immunoSEQ multiplex PCR; TCRdb stores in-frame clones only, minus some. The data show 150,000 to 200,000 clones, with around 84% seen just once and more than 2% held by the top ten. The material sequenced was PBMCs. The receptor set was obtained from a man younger than 35 in good health and CMV-seropositive. Each CDR3 is given with its conserved first and last residue. The D gene is left open where the match is weak. Only part of the rows carry a size: once, few, many, or a class if the clone is expanded.

- | TRBJ1-2 | 16 | - | TRBV27 | TGTGCCAGCACCCTCCGTTGGGAGAAGGGGGATTATGGCTACACCTTC | CASTLRWEKGDYGYTF
TRBD2 | TRBJ2-1 | 14 | - | TRBV2 | TGTGCCACTACATACTCTGCGGGAGTCAATGAGCAGTTCTTC | CATTYSAGVNEQFF
- | TRBJ1-1 | 13 | - | TRBV5-4 | TGTGCCAGCAGCCAGCAGCAGGGAACTGAAGCTTTCTTT | CASSQQQGTEAFF
- | TRBJ1-2 | 11 | - | TRBV30 | TGTGCCTGGAGTGTAGGGGGTGGCTACACCTTC | CAWSVGGGYTF
- | TRBJ1-4 | 15 | - | TRBV6-5 | TGTGCCAGCAGTTACTCGGGGGGGGTCAATGAAAAACTGTTTTTT | CASSYSGGVNEKLFF
TRBD1 | TRBJ2-7 | 14 | - | TRBV5-6 | TGTGCCAGCAGCTCCACAGGGGGCTATGGTGAGCAGTACTTC | CASSSTGGYGEQYF
- | TRBJ1-2 | 12 | - | TRBV11-2 | TGTGCCAGCAGCTCGGAGGGTTGTGGCTACACCTTC | CASSSEGCGYTF
- | TRBJ1-6 | 13 | - | TRBV10-3 | TGTGCCATCAGTGGGACAGTTAATTCACCCCTCCACTTT | CAISGTVNSPLHF
- | TRBJ1-4 | 15 | - | TRBV2 | TGTGCCAGCTCTCTTTCACAAGCAACTAATGAAAAACTGTTTTTT | CASSLSQATNEKLFF
- | TRBJ2-1 | 14 | - | TRBV6-5 | TGTGCCAGCAGTTACTCCCAGGGGATCTATGAGCAGTTCTTC | CASSYSQGIYEQFF
- | TRBJ1-6 | 15 | - | TRBV7-2 | TGTGCCAGCAGCTCGGGGGGGGGTAATAATTCACCCCTCCACTTT | CASSSGGGNNSPLHF
TRBD1 | TRBJ2-1 | 16 | - | TRBV14 | TGTGCCAGCAGCATAGAGGTAGGACAGGGGTCCCATGAGCAGTTCTTC | CASSIEVGQGSHEQFF
- | TRBJ2-3 | 14 | - | TRBV7-8 | TGTGCCAGCAGCTTATATGAGGGCCCAGATACGCAGTATTTT | CASSLYEGPDTQYF
- | TRBJ2-6 | 14 | - | TRBV5-8 | TGTGCCAGCACCCTTTTCTCTGGGGCCAACGTCCTGACTTTC | CASTLFSGANVLTF
- | TRBJ1-3 | 14 | few | TRBV25-1 | TGTGCCAGCAAGGGGGAGGGCTCTGGAAACACCATATATTTT | CASKGEGSGNTIYF
TRBD2 | TRBJ2-2 | 17 | - | TRBV6-1 | TGTGCCAGCAGTGGCTCTAGGAGCGGGGGGGGTGCCGGGGAGCTGTTTTTT | CASSGSRSGGGAGELFF
TRBD1 | TRBJ2-7 | 17 | once | TRBV6-1 | TGTGCCAGCAGTGTGGCCTCCGGGACAGGGGATATCTACGAGCAGTACTTC | CASSVASGTGDIYEQYF
TRBD2 | TRBJ2-1 | 14 | - | TRBV6-6 | TGTGCCAGCAGTGGGGGGGGGTACTACAATGAGCAGTTCTTC | CASSGGGYYNEQFF
TRBD1 | TRBJ1-2 | 13 | - | TRBV18 | TGTGCCAGCTCACGGGGGACAGGGGAAGGCTACACCTTC | CASSRGTGEGYTF
- | TRBJ2-7 | 13 | - | TRBV5-6 | TGTGCCAGCAGCTTGACAGGGTCCTACGAGCAGTACTTC | CASSLTGSYEQYF
- | TRBJ2-7 | 16 | - | TRBV6-1 | TGTGCCAGCAGTGCCCCCAGGGCCTCCTCGACCTACGAGCAGTACTTC | CASSAPRASSTYEQYF
TRBD2 | TRBJ2-7 | 14 | once | TRBV7-2 | TGTGCCAGCAGCTTACGGCTAGCGGCGGGCGAGCAGTACTTC | CASSLRLAAGEQYF
- | TRBJ2-1 | 11 | - | TRBV5-6 | TGTGCCAGCAGCTTTGTAAATGAGCAGTTCTTC | CASSFVNEQFF
- | TRBJ2-3 | 13 | - | TRBV7-3 | TGTGCCAGCAGCTCCCTTAGCACAGATACGCAGTATTTT | CASSSLSTDTQYF
- | TRBJ2-7 | 15 | - | TRBV2 | TGTGCCAGCAGTGAAGCGCTGGGCGCCCTCTACGAGCAGTACTTC | CASSEALGALYEQYF
TRBD1 | TRBJ2-7 | 16 | - | TRBV12-5 | TGTGCTAGTGGTTTGGTCCCGGGACAGGGGAAATACGAGCAGTACTTC | CASGLVPGQGKYEQYF
TRBD1 | TRBJ1-3 | 14 | - | TRBV7-9 | TGTGCCAGCAGCTCGACAGGGGAAAGAAACACCATATATTTT | CASSSTGERNTIYF
TRBD1 | TRBJ1-1 | 16 | - | TRBV4-2 | TGTGCCAGCAGCCAAGACAGGGGGCGCGGGAACACTGAAGCTTTCTTT | CASSQDRGRGNTEAFF
- | TRBJ2-7 | 13 | - | TRBV29-1 | TGCAGCGCCACAGGGTCCCTACTTTACGAGCAGTACTTC | CSATGSLLYEQYF
TRBD1 | TRBJ2-3 | 15 | once | TRBV10-3 | TGTGCCAGCAGAGTTACCGGGACAGGCACAGATACGCAGTATTTT | CASRVTGTGTDTQYF
TRBD1 | TRBJ2-2 | 15 | - | TRBV2 | TGTGCCAGCAGCACCGACAGGGGGCGTACCGGGGAGCTGTTTTTT | CASSTDRGRTGELFF
- | TRBJ2-5 | 13 | once | TRBV6-5 | TGTGCCAGCAGTTACGATTCCGAGGAGACCCAGTACTTC | CASSYDSEETQYF
- | TRBJ1-2 | 12 | - | TRBV19 | TGTGCCAGTAGAACCGGGATCTATGGCTACACCTTC | CASRTGIYGYTF
TRBD1 | TRBJ2-3 | 14 | few | TRBV6-5 | TGTGCCAGCAGCCCCTCCGGGACAGGGACTACGCAGTATTTT | CASSPSGTGTTQYF
- | TRBJ1-1 | 13 | once | TRBV7-6 | TGTGCCAGCAGCCGCCAGGGGAACACTGAAGCTTTCTTT | CASSRQGNTEAFF
TRBD2 | TRBJ2-3 | 15 | - | TRBV9 | TGTGCCAGCAGCGGCGGGGGACTTAGCACAGATCCGCAGTATTTT | CASSGGGLSTDPQYF
- | TRBJ1-1 | 15 | few | TRBV4-1 | TGCGCCAGCAGCCAAGCCGGAGCGCTTAACACTGAAGCTTTCTTT | CASSQAGALNTEAFF
- | TRBJ1-1 | 12 | - | TRBV15 | TGTGCCACCAGCAACAGATACACTGAAGCTTTCTTT | CATSNRYTEAFF
TRBD2 | TRBJ2-1 | 15 | - | TRBV5-1 | TGCGCCAGCAGCTTGGAACCAGCGGGGGGCAATGAGCAGTTCTTC | CASSLEPAGGNEQFF
TRBD2 | TRBJ2-1 | 17 | - | TRBV6-1 | TGTGCCAGCAGTGAAAGTGCTAGCGGGGGGCCCTACAATGAGCAGTTCTTC | CASSESASGGPYNEQFF
TRBD2 | TRBJ2-5 | 15 | - | TRBV18 | TGTGCCAGCTCACCGCCGACTAGCGTACGTGAGACCCAGTACTTC | CASSPPTSVRETQYF
- | TRBJ2-5 | 13 | - | TRBV30 | TGTGCCTGGAGTGTACGTGGGCGTGGGACCCAGTACTTC | CAWSVRGRGTQYF
- | TRBJ1-1 | 13 | - | TRBV30 | TGTGCCGGGGGGAGGGGGATTAACACTGAAGCTTTCTTT | CAGGRGINTEAFF
- | TRBJ2-2 | 11 | - | TRBV6-6 | TGTGCCAGCAGTGCGACCGGGGAGCTGTTTTTT | CASSATGELFF
TRBD1 | TRBJ1-1 | 14 | - | TRBV5-6 | TGTGCCAGCAGCCCAGGGGGGATGAACACTGAAGCTTTCTTT | CASSPGGMNTEAFF
TRBD2 | TRBJ2-1 | 18 | - | TRBV4-2 | TGTGCCAGCAGCCACGTCCCGGGACTAGCGGGGGGACCCAATGAGCAGTTCTTC | CASSHVPGLAGGPNEQFF
TRBD1 | TRBJ1-2 | 16 | once | TRBV27 | TGTGCCAGCAGTTTCACGCCTGGGGACAGTCTCTATGGCTACACCTTC | CASSFTPGDSLYGYTF
- | TRBJ1-6 | 14 | - | TRBV5-1 | TGCGCCAGCAGCTTCGGGGGGAGTAATTCACCCCTCCACTTT | CASSFGGSNSPLHF
- | TRBJ1-2 | 15 | - | TRBV6-6 | TGTGCCAGCAGGGGGGCTCGGGGGGCCCCTAATGGCTACACCTTC | CASRGARGAPNGYTF
- | TRBJ2-7 | 13 | - | TRBV4-3 | TGCGCCAGCAGCCAAGGGGGCAGCTACGAGCAGTACTTC | CASSQGGSYEQYF
- | TRBJ2-1 | 13 | - | TRBV5-1 | TGCGCCAGCAGCTTTCGGGGGAGCAATGAGCAGTTCTTC | CASSFRGSNEQFF